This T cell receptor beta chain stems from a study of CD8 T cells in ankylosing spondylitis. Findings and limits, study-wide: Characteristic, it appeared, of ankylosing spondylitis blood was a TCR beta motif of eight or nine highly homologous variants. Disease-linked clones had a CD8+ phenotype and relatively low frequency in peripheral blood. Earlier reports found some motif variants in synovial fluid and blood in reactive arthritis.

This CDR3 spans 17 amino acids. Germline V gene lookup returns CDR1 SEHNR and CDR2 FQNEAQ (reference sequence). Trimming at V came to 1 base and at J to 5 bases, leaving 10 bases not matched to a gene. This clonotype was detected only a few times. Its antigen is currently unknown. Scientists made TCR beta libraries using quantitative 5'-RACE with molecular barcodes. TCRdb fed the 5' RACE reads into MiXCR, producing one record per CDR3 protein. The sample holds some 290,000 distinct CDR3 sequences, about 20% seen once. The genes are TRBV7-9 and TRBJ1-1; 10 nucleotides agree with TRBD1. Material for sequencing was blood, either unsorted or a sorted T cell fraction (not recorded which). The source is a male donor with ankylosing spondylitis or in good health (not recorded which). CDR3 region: CASSLGDRGFRATEAFF. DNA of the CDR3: TGTGCCAGCAGCTTAGGGGACAGGGGCTTTCGGGCTACTGAAGCTTTCTTT.